Shown below are 10 T cell receptor beta chains from a single sample sequenced in a study of T-cell reconstitution after alpha-beta-depleted transplantation in children. The authors prepared the TCRbeta library with unique molecular identifiers. Each CDR3 protein is one row after TCRdb ran MiXCR on the PCR reads. The table shows 60,000 to 85,000 distinct CDR3 sequences, with around 18% occurring only once. The sequencing used PBMCs, mostly from graft donor cells, collected 360 days after TCRalphabeta/CD19-depleted stem cell transplant. These receptor sequences come from a male patient between 2 and 10 years old who had a stem cell transplant for acute lymphoblastic leukemia, so the T cells may come from the graft donor.

The gene calls are TRBV5-7 and TRBJ1-6; D gene ambiguous. TRBV5-7 belongs to the ORF category, with a function that is uncertain. The CDR3 runs 15 residues. Trimming removed 5 bases at V and 9 bases at J, with 18 bases between. CDR3: CASRDERARTSPLHF. As DNA, the CDR3 is TGTGCCAGCAGGGATGAGAGGGCTAGAACTTCACCCCTCCACTTT.

This clonotype came up a few times. V and J are TRBV3-1 and TRBJ2-5; 14 bases match TRBD2. Germline CDR1 reads LGHDT; CDR2 reads YNNKEL (reference sequence). This CDR3 contains 18 residues. V lost 0 bases, J lost 5 bases, and 8 bases stayed unmatched. The CDR3: CASSQEFRTSGRLETQYF. The CDR3 DNA sequence: TGTGCCAGCAGCCAAGAGTTCCGGACTAGCGGGAGGTTGGAGACCCAGTACTTC.

This clonotype was detected a few times. The chain carries TRBV4-1 and TRBJ2-4, with 8 bases aligning to TRBD2. V was clipped by 4 bases and J by 5 bases; unmatched bases: 7. The CDR3 has 15 amino acids. CDR1 is MGHRA, CDR2 YSYEKL, per germline. The CDR3 region is CASSPVAGGQNIQYF. The CDR3, as DNA: TGCGCCAGCAGCCCTGTCGCGGGGGGCCAAAACATTCAGTACTTC.

The CDR3 nucleotides are TGTGCCAGCAGCTTAGGCGGTGGCGGGAGTACGAATGAGCAGTTCTTC. Residues: CASSLGGGGSTNEQFF. The gene calls are TRBV11-3 and TRBJ2-1, with 7 bases matching TRBD2. The length of the CDR3 is 16 residues. The germline V gene encodes CDR1 SGHNT and CDR2 YENEEA. V lost 1 base and J lost 7; bases outside the gene matches: 10.

There are many counts of this clonotype. The CDR3 DNA reads TGTGCCAGCAGTTTGTGGCCTCGAGTCGTCCTGACTTTC. Amino acids: CASSLWPRVVLTF. The rearrangement links TRBV12-3 or TRBV12-4 to TRBJ2-6; no clear D gene. This CDR3 comprises 13 residues. Trimming shortened V by 3 bases and J by 12 bases, and 12 bases separated the two germline ends.

The chain links TRBV5-1 to TRBJ2-7; the match to TRBD2 covers 12 bases. V was pared by 4 bases and J by 2 bases, with 10 bases of the junction left unmatched. The germline V gene encodes CDR1 SGHRS and CDR2 YFSETQ. The CDR3 runs to 17 residues. The CDR3 DNA follows: TGCGCCAGCAGCCAAGGACTAGCGGGGAAGATAACCTACGAGCAGTACTTC. This encodes CASSQGLAGKITYEQYF. The complete variable domain, with remaining parts taken from reference TRBV5-1 and TRBJ2-7, reads KAGVTQTPRYLIKTRGQQVTLSCSPISGHRSVSWYQQTPGQGLQFLFEYFSETQRNKGNFPGRFSGRQFSNSRSEMNVSTLELGDSALYLCASSQGLAGKITYEQYFGPGTRLTVT.

This sequence joins TRBV12-3 or TRBV12-4 and TRBJ2-3, with TRBD1 matching 7 bases. The CDR3 totals 17 residues. The V segment lost 5 bases and the J segment 2 bases; nucleotides outside the gene matches: 13. In DNA, the CDR3 is TGTGCCAGCAGTCCCGGACAGGCCACCCCACACACAGATACGCAGTATTTT. Translated: CASSPGQATPHTDTQYF.

This clonotype has a handful of counts. V usage is TRBV12-3 or TRBV12-4 and J usage is TRBJ2-1; possibly TRBD1 for D (5 bases). The CDR3 covers 14 residues. Trimming took 7 bases from V and 9 from J, leaving 19 bases between them. The CDR3 protein is CASTRILGLGEQFF. Here the CDR3 DNA reads TGTGCCAGCACCAGGATACTGGGGCTGGGTGAGCAGTTCTTC.

The gene calls are TRBV6-5 and TRBJ2-3; tentative D call: TRBD2 (5 bases). V gave up 2 bases and J gave up 5 bases, with 17 bases separating them. The CDR3 runs to 16 residues. Germline V gene data show CDR1 as MNHEY and CDR2 as SVGAGI. This CDR3 is CASSYPPAEVRDTQYF. CDR3 sequence (DNA): TGTGCCAGCAGTTACCCACCAGCGGAGGTTAGAGATACGCAGTATTTT.

The V and J genes are TRBV12-3 or TRBV12-4 and TRBJ2-5, with unresolved D. The germline V and J ends were trimmed by 3 bases and 6 bases, with 5 bases remaining between them. The CDR3 extends over 11 amino acids. CDR3 sequence: CASSFAQTQYF. The CDR3 DNA reads TGTGCCAGCAGTTTTGCCCAGACCCAGTACTTC.